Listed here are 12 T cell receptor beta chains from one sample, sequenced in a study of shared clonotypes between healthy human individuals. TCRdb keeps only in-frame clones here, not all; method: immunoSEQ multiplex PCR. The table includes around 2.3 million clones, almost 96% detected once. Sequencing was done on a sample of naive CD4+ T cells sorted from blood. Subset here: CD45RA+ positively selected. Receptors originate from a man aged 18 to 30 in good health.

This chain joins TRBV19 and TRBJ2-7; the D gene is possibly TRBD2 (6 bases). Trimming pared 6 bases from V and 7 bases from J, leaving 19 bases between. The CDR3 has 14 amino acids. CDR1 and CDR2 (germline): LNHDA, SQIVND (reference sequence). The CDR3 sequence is CASSSREGLGEQYF. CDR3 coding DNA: TGTGCCAGTAGCTCCCGTGAGGGACTGGGTGAGCAGTACTTC.

The CDR3 here is CASSQDLGKGNEKLFF. The CDR3 DNA reads TGCGCCAGCAGCCAAGATTTAGGAAAAGGAAATGAAAAACTGTTTTTT. J is TRBJ1-4 and V is TRBV4-1; D is uncertain. This CDR3 comprises 16 residues. The germline V gene encodes CDR1 MGHRA and CDR2 YSYEKL. V lost 0 bases and J 5 bases, leaving 13 bases between the germline ends.

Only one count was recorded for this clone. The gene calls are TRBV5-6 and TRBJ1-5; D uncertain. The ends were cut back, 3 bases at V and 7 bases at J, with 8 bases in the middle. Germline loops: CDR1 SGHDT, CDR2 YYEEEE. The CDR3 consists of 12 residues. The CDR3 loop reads CASSSGQQPQHF. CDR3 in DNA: TGTGCCAGCAGCTCGGGTCAGCAGCCCCAGCATTTT.

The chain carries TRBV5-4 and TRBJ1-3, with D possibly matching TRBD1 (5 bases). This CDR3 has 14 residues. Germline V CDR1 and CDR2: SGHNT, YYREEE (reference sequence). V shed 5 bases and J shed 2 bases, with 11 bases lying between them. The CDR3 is CASRETVTGNTIYF. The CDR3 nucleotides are TGTGCCAGCAGGGAGACAGTAACTGGAAACACCATATATTTT.

CDR3 sequence reads: CASSQDRGSETQYF. CDR3 nucleotide sequence: TGTGCCAGCAGCCAGGACAGGGGTTCGGAGACCCAGTACTTC. This chain links TRBV7-3 with TRBJ2-5, with 9 bases identical to TRBD1. The V gene's germline CDR1 is SGHTA and CDR2 FQGTGA. Trimming removed 5 bases from V and 5 bases from J; junction bases left unmatched: 6. This CDR3 is 14 amino acids long.

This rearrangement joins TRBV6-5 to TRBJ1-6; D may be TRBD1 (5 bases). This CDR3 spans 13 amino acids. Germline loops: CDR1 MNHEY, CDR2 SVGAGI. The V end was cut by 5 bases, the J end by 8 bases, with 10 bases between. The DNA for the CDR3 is TGTGCCAGCAGTCCCTCGGGGGATTCACCCCTCCACTTT. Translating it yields CASSPSGDSPLHF.

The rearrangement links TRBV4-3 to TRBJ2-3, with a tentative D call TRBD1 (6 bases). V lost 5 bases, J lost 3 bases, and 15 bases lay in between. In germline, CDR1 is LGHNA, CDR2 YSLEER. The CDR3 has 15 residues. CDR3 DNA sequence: TGCGCCAGCAGCTACAAGACAGGAGGTACAGATACGCAGTATTTT. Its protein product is CASSYKTGGTDTQYF.

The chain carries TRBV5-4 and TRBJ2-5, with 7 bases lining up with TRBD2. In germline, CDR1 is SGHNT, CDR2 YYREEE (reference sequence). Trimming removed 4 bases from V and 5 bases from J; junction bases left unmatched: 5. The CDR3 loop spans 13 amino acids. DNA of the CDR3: TGTGCCAGCAGCAGAGCGGGAAGCGAGACCCAGTACTTC. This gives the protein CASSRAGSETQYF. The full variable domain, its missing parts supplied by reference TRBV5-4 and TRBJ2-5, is ETGVTQSPTHLIKTRGQQVTLRCSSQSGHNTVSWYQQALGQGPQFIFQYYREEENGRGNFPPRFSGLQFPNYSSELNVNALELDDSALYLCASSRAGSETQYFGPGTRLLVL.

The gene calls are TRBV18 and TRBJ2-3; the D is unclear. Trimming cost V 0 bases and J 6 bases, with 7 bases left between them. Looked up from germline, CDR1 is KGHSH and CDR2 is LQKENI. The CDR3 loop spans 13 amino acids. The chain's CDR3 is CASSPPTADTQYF. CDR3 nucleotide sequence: TGTGCCAGCTCACCACCAACAGCTGATACGCAGTATTTT. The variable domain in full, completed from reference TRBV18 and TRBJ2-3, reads NAGVMQNPRHLVRRRGQEARLRCSPMKGHSHVYWYRQLPEEGLKFMVYLQKENIIDESGMPKERFSAEFPKEGPSILRIQQVVRGDSAAYFCASSPPTADTQYFGPGTRLTVL.

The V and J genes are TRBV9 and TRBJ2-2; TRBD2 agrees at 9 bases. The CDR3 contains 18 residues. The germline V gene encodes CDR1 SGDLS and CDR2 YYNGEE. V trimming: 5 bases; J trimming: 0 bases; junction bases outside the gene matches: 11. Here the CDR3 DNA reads TGTGCCAGCAGTCGTCTGAGCGGGAGGACAACGAACACCGGGGAGCTGTTTTTT. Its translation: CASSRLSGRTTNTGELFF.

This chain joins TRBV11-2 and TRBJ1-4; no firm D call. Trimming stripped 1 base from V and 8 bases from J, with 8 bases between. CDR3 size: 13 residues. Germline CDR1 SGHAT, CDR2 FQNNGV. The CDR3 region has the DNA TGTGCCAGCAGCTTAGGAGCGCCGGAAAAACTGTTTTTT. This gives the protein CASSLGAPEKLFF.

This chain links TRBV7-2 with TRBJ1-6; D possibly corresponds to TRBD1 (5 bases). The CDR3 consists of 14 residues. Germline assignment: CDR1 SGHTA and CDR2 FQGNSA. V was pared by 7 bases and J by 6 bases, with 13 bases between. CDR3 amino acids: CASKPWGVNSPLHF. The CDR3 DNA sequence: TGTGCCAGCAAACCATGGGGGGTTAATTCACCCCTCCACTTT. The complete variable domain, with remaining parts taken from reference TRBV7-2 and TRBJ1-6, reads GAGVSQSPSNKVTEKGKDVELRCDPISGHTALYWYRQSLGQGLEFLIYFQGNSAPDKSGLPSDRFSAERTGGSVSTLTIQRTQQEDSAVYLCASKPWGVNSPLHFGNGTRLTVT.